This TCR beta chain is drawn from a study of T cells expressing NK-cell markers. Study-level background: One of eight sequenced donors was HCMV-seronegative; the other seven were seropositive.

General observations from the study: Dominant NKG2C+ clonotypes accounted for 1.0-7.0% of CD8+ T cells in a handful of donors. These same clonotypes (in several donors) also led the CD3+CD56-NKG2C+ fraction.

The CDR3 runs to 14 residues. The V gene's germline CDR1 is SQVTM and CDR2 ANQGSEA. A word on this clonotype: No antigen is known for it.

TCRdb re-called the 5' RACE reads and catalogs CDR3 proteins one per entry, DNA excluded. Its listing shows 400,000 to 500,000 distinct CDR3 sequences. The sequencing sample was made of blood T cells: a sorted CD56 or NKG2C T cell subset, CD4+ or CD8+ T cells, or bulk PBMC T cells (not recorded which). The rearrangement joins TRBV29-1 to TRBJ2-2; as DNA is missing, the TRBD1 call by TCRdb cannot be tested. The sequence was collected from a woman aged 18 to 69 in good health. CDR3 region: CSVQPGPYGGELFF.